The 31 T cell receptor beta chains below all came from one sample that was sequenced in a study of blood T cells in healthy people across ages. A sample-barcoded 5' primer and a J-beta primer mix were used in a second PCR of roughly 7 to 11 cycles. One entry per CDR3 protein results from TCRdb running MiXCR on the 5' RACE reads. This table holds about 1.8 million distinct CDR3 sequences, roughly 52% found once. Source material: blood. The origin of the receptors is a woman aged 40 to 50 in good health.

This clonotype was counted only a few times. The genes are TRBV20-1 and TRBJ2-5, with D unclear. From germline, CDR1 is DFQATT and CDR2 SNEGSKA (reference sequence). V lost 3 bases and J lost 0, with 14 bases in between. This CDR3 has 15 amino acids. CDR3 sequence: CSARAGEKYQETQYF. Written as DNA, the CDR3 is TGCAGTGCTAGGGCTGGAGAGAAGTACCAAGAGACCCAGTACTTC.

The chain combines TRBV5-4 with TRBJ2-6; possibly TRBD2 for D (5 bases). V lost 6 bases to trimming and J lost 3 bases, with 19 bases between them. Germline CDR1 and CDR2: SGHNT and YYREEE (reference sequence). CDR3 length: 17 residues. The CDR3 bases are TGTGCCAGCAACACACAGAATTCGGGAATTGGGGCCAACGTCCTGACTTTC. Translated, it gives CASNTQNSGIGANVLTF.

This clonotype has more than one count but fewer than ten. The genes are TRBV14 and TRBJ2-4; D possibly uses TRBD1 or TRBD2 (5 bases each). Germline lookup yields CDR1 SGHDN and CDR2 FVKESK. The CDR3 has 14 amino acids. V was trimmed by 3 bases and J by 6 bases, leaving 12 bases between them. CDR3 DNA: TGTGCCAGCAGCCAGGGACCTGGAGGAAACATTCAGTACTTC. This codes for CASSQGPGGNIQYF.

The chain links TRBV7-2 to TRBJ2-5; TRBD2 matches 14 bases. CDR1 is SGHTA, CDR2 FQGNSA, per germline. The V gene end was trimmed by 5 bases and the J gene end by 3 bases; junction bases not matched to a gene: 5. CDR3 size: 16 residues. CDR3 sequence (DNA): TGTGCCAGCAGCATGACTAGCGGGGGGGGAAAAGAGACCCAGTACTTC. Amino acid sequence: CASSMTSGGGKETQYF. The entire variable domain, with the rest obtained from reference TRBV7-2 and TRBJ2-5, is as follows: GAGVSQSPSNKVTEKGKDVELRCDPISGHTALYWYRQSLGQGLEFLIYFQGNSAPDKSGLPSDRFSAERTGGSVSTLTIQRTQQEDSAVYLCASSMTSGGGKETQYFGPGTRLLVL.

The genes are TRBV7-9 and TRBJ2-5; TRBD1 matches at 8 bases. Per the germline V gene, CDR1 is SEHNR and CDR2 is FQNEAQ (reference sequence). The CDR3 is made up of 15 amino acids. Trimming cost V 1 base and J 4 bases; bases outside gene matches: 5. In DNA, the CDR3 is TGTGCCAGCAGCTTAGACAGGGGGACGGCAGAGACCCAGTACTTC. This translates into CASSLDRGTAETQYF.

The chain links TRBV7-3 to TRBJ1-6, with a tentative D call TRBD1 (5 bases). Trimming removed 3 bases at V and 7 bases at J, with 13 bases between. The germline V gene has CDR1 SGHTA and CDR2 FQGTGA. The CDR3 runs to 15 residues. CDR3: CASSLTASQNSPLHF. The CDR3 nucleotides read TGTGCCAGCAGCTTGACAGCGTCACAGAATTCACCCCTCCACTTT.

The chain recombines TRBV11-2 with TRBJ1-5; possibly TRBD1 for D (6 bases). Trimming removed 1 base at V and 3 bases at J, with 13 bases between. CDR1 and CDR2 (germline): SGHAT, FQNNGV. CDR3 length equals 16 residues. CDR3 sequence: CASSLAPAGDNQPQHF. For the CDR3, the DNA is TGTGCCAGCAGCTTAGCCCCTGCAGGGGACAATCAGCCCCAGCATTTT.

This clonotype was detected only once. This chain links TRBV7-9 with TRBJ2-1; the D gene could be TRBD1 or TRBD2 (6 bases each). V was trimmed by 7 bases and J by 4 bases, leaving 14 bases between them. This CDR3 is 14 amino acids long. Germline V gene data show CDR1 as SEHNR and CDR2 as FQNEAQ (reference sequence). The CDR3 loop is CASTEGGAYNEQFF. CDR3 coding DNA: TGTGCCAGCACCGAGGGGGGAGCATACAATGAGCAGTTCTTC.

This clonotype was found many times. The chain has TRBV5-1 and TRBJ2-5; D not certain. Trimming left V 4 bases short and J 3 bases short, with 13 bases between. The germline V gene encodes CDR1 SGHRS and CDR2 YFSETQ. The CDR3 consists of 14 residues. CDR3 loop: CASSPVAGEETQYF. CDR3 nucleotides: TGCGCCAGCAGCCCCGTCGCTGGCGAAGAGACCCAGTACTTC. Supplemented by reference TRBV5-1 and TRBJ2-5, the full variable domain reads KAGVTQTPRYLIKTRGQQVTLSCSPISGHRSVSWYQQTPGQGLQFLFEYFSETQRNKGNFPGRFSGRQFSNSRSEMNVSTLELGDSALYLCASSPVAGEETQYFGPGTRLLVL.

The rearrangement joins TRBV11-1 to TRBJ2-3; TRBD1 agrees at 8 bases. V lost 6 bases to trimming and J lost 6 bases; unmatched junction nucleotides: 11. CDR3 length equals 15 residues. Germline CDR1 reads SGHAT; CDR2 reads FQDESV (reference sequence). CDR3 sequence: CASRSRTGIFDTQYF. In nucleotides, the CDR3 is TGTGCCAGCAGATCCCGGACAGGGATTTTTGATACGCAGTATTTT.

A word on this clonotype: This clone may be a read error of a much larger clone one base away. The V gene is TRBV29-1, the J gene TRBJ2-4; 7 nucleotides match TRBD1. The J call may be incorrect, as the DNA end agrees better with TRBJ2-1. This CDR3 region has 11 residues. The germline V gene encodes CDR1 SQVTM and CDR2 ANQGSEA. CDR3 DNA sequence: TGCAGCGTATTCGTGACAGGGAAGCAGTTCTTC. Protein sequence: CSVFVTGKQFF.

This clonotype has only a few counts. This chain links TRBV13 with TRBJ2-1; 8 positions match TRBD2. V shed 4 bases and J 8 bases; nucleotides not matched to a gene: 4. The CDR3 runs to 13 residues. The germline V gene encodes CDR1 PRHDT and CDR2 FYEKMQ (reference sequence). CDR3 amino acids: CASSSGGLYEQFF. Here the CDR3 DNA reads TGTGCCAGCAGCTCGGGGGGGCTCTATGAGCAGTTCTTC.

The table lists this clonotype with a count of one. The genes are TRBV7-2 and TRBJ2-5; 8 nucleotides align to TRBD1. Germline CDR1 is SGHTA and CDR2 is FQGNSA. V gave up 1 base and J gave up 4 bases; unmatched junction bases: 8. The length of the CDR3 is 16 residues. Here the CDR3 reads CASSLGRTGWGETQYF. CDR3 sequence (DNA): TGTGCCAGCAGCTTAGGAAGGACAGGGTGGGGAGAGACCCAGTACTTC.

This chain uses TRBV6-1 with TRBJ2-5; D not resolved. This CDR3 comprises 15 residues. Germline loops: CDR1 MNHNS, CDR2 SASEGT. The germline V and J ends were trimmed by 2 bases and 1 base, with 11 bases remaining between them. CDR3 coding DNA: TGTGCCAGCAGTGAATTGGTGGGGATCCAAGAGACCCAGTACTTC. This encodes CASSELVGIQETQYF.

This clonotype was recorded once. The genes are TRBV9 and TRBJ2-3; D possibly uses TRBD1 or TRBD2 (5 bases each). Germline V CDR1 and CDR2: SGDLS, YYNGEE. This CDR3 contains 16 residues. Trimming took off 1 base at V and 1 base at J, with 13 bases between the two ends. CDR3 protein: CASSVFQGEGTDTQYF. In nucleotides, the CDR3 is TGTGCCAGCAGCGTATTTCAGGGAGAGGGCACAGATACGCAGTATTTT.

In this sample, this clonotype turned up a few times. The gene calls are TRBV20-1 and TRBJ1-2, with a tentative D call TRBD1 (5 bases). V was cut by 6 bases and J by 4 bases, with 18 bases left in between. The germline V gene has CDR1 DFQATT and CDR2 SNEGSKA (reference sequence). The CDR3 has 14 residues. DNA for the CDR3: TGCAGTGCACACTCCGGGACGGGCGGCTATGGCTACACCTTC. Translating it yields CSAHSGTGGYGYTF.

This chain joins TRBV6-1 and TRBJ2-3; D is unclear. CDR1 is MNHNS and CDR2 is SASEGT in the germline V gene. Trimming shortened V by 2 bases and J by 4 bases, and 10 bases separated the two germline ends. The CDR3 length is 14 residues. The CDR3 DNA reads as TGTGCCAGCAGTGAACAGACCTCCTCAGATACGCAGTATTTT. It is translated as CASSEQTSSDTQYF.

The chain has TRBV4-3 and TRBJ2-5; a possible D gene is TRBD2 (6 bases). CDR3 length: 19 residues. Germline V CDR1 and CDR2: LGHNA, YSLEER. V was pared by 0 bases and J by 1 base, with 21 bases between. This chain's CDR3 is CASSQDIGGTGTSQETQYF. CDR3 nucleotides: TGCGCCAGCAGCCAAGATATCGGGGGTACCGGGACTTCCCAAGAGACCCAGTACTTC.

The V call is TRBV20-1, the J call TRBJ2-3, with 11 bases lining up with TRBD2. The V and J ends lost 5 bases and 0 bases, in that order; junction bases with no gene match: 4. CDR3 length: 15 amino acids. Germline V gives CDR1 DFQATT, CDR2 SNEGSKA (reference sequence). In nucleotides, the CDR3 is TGCAGTGCTTGGGCTAGCGGGGGGAGCACAGATACGCAGTATTTT. Protein sequence: CSAWASGGSTDTQYF.

The chain couples TRBV9 to TRBJ2-1; D tentatively reads TRBD1 or TRBD2 (5 bases each). V was cut by 0 bases and J by 9 bases, with 10 bases left in between. The CDR3 consists of 13 residues. The germline gives CDR1 SGDLS, CDR2 YYNGEE. The CDR3 is CASSVVSGSEQFF. CDR3 sequence (DNA): TGTGCCAGCAGCGTAGTGTCAGGGAGTGAGCAGTTCTTC.

The rearrangement joins TRBV24-1 to TRBJ2-7, with D unresolved. This CDR3 spans 13 amino acids. Trimming pared 0 bases from V and 4 bases from J, leaving 6 bases between. Germline CDR1 reads KGHDR; CDR2 reads SFDVKD. The CDR3 reads CATSDLPGYEQYF. CDR3 in DNA: TGTGCCACCAGTGATTTGCCCGGGTACGAGCAGTACTTC.

The V gene is TRBV5-5, the J gene TRBJ1-4; 8 bases map to TRBD1. The V segment lost 4 bases and the J segment 0 bases; nucleotides outside the gene matches: 8. This CDR3 spans 17 amino acids. In germline, CDR1 is SGHKS, CDR2 YYEKEE (reference sequence). The CDR3 DNA follows: TGTGCCAGCAGCCATGGGACAGGCTGGGCAACTAATGAAAAACTGTTTTTT. Amino acids: CASSHGTGWATNEKLFF.

The chain recombines TRBV28 with TRBJ1-6, with TRBD1 matching 8 bases. Germline V gives CDR1 MDHEN, CDR2 SYDVKM. This CDR3 has 14 amino acids. The J segment lost 8 bases and the V segment lost 5 bases, leaving 5 bases of the junction unmatched. The CDR3 nucleotides are TGTGCCAGCAGTCGGACAGGGCGAGATTCACCCCTCCACTTT. This sequence encodes CASSRTGRDSPLHF.

V gene TRBV3-1 combines with J gene TRBJ1-2, with a weak D call TRBD1 (6 bases). Between the trimmed V and J ends, which lost 6 bases and 6 bases, there was a span of 14 bases. Germline lookup yields CDR1 LGHDT and CDR2 YNNKEL (reference sequence). This CDR3 comprises 13 residues. The CDR3 DNA follows: TGTGCCAGCAGAGGTGGCGGGGGCAATGGCTACACCTTC. This sequence encodes CASRGGGGNGYTF. Full variable domain (missing parts from reference TRBV3-1 and TRBJ1-2): DTAVSQTPKYLVTQMGNDKSIKCEQNLGHDTMYWYKQDSKKFLKIMFSYNNKELIINETVPNRFSPKSPDKAHLNLHINSLELGDSAVYFCASRGGGGNGYTFGSGTRLTVV.

Only a few counts were recorded for this clonotype. The chain is built from TRBV28 and TRBJ2-7, with 11 bases lining up with TRBD2. The germline V gene has CDR1 MDHEN and CDR2 SYDVKM. CDR3 length equals 13 residues. The trim removed 8 bases at V and 3 bases at J, leaving 3 bases unmatched. The CDR3 sequence: CASGTSGFYEQYF. The CDR3, as DNA: TGTGCCAGCGGGACTAGCGGATTCTACGAGCAGTACTTC.

This chain links TRBV20-1 with TRBJ2-5; 13 nucleotides match TRBD2. Germline V lookup: CDR1 DFQATT, CDR2 SNEGSKA (reference sequence). There are 16 residues in the CDR3. With 0 bases clipped from V and 2 bases from J, the junction kept 3 bases outside the gene matches. The CDR3 here is CSARDRLAGGQETQYF. DNA of the CDR3: TGCAGTGCTAGAGACAGACTAGCGGGGGGTCAAGAGACCCAGTACTTC.

This chain connects TRBV10-3 to TRBJ2-3; perhaps D is TRBD1 or TRBD2 (6 bases each). The V end lost 7 bases, the J end lost 2 bases, and 16 bases lay between the germline ends. This CDR3 comprises 15 residues. Per germline, CDR1 ENHRY and CDR2 SYGVKD. Here the CDR3 reads CAINYRDFDTDTQYF. CDR3 sequence (DNA): TGTGCCATCAATTACAGGGACTTTGACACAGATACGCAGTATTTT.

V is TRBV12-3 or TRBV12-4 and J is TRBJ2-3; 8 bases are shared with TRBD2. The CDR3 loop spans 15 amino acids. V lost 7 bases, J lost 4 bases, and 10 bases stayed unmatched. As DNA, the CDR3 is TGTGCCAGCACCCCGGCCAGCGGGGGCGCAGATACGCAGTATTTT. Translated: CASTPASGGADTQYF.

The chain combines TRBV6-4 with TRBJ2-7, with D unresolved. The CDR3 covers 9 residues. V gave up 9 bases and J gave up 3 bases, with 3 bases separating them. CDR1 is MRHNA, CDR2 SNTAGT, per germline. The CDR3 loop reads CARDYEQYF. The CDR3 bases are TGTGCCAGGGACTACGAGCAGTACTTC.

This clonotype appeared a single time. The V and J genes are TRBV7-9 and TRBJ2-1; 7 bases fit TRBD2. J lost 10 bases, V lost 5 bases, and 5 bases had no gene match. This CDR3 has 12 amino acids. CDR1 SEHNR and CDR2 FQNEAQ come from the germline V gene (reference sequence). The CDR3 coding sequence is TGTGCCAGCAGCGGGAGGGAGAGCGAGCAGTTCTTC. Translating it yields CASSGRESEQFF.

The rearrangement links TRBV6-2 or TRBV6-3 to TRBJ2-3, with a possible D match to TRBD1 (6 bases). Germline V gives CDR1 MNHEY, CDR2 SVGEGT. This CDR3 has 16 residues. V lost 2 bases and J 1 base, leaving 13 bases between the germline ends. This CDR3 reads CASSYDRKAGTDTQYF. The CDR3 DNA follows: TGTGCCAGCAGTTACGACAGGAAAGCTGGCACAGATACGCAGTATTTT.